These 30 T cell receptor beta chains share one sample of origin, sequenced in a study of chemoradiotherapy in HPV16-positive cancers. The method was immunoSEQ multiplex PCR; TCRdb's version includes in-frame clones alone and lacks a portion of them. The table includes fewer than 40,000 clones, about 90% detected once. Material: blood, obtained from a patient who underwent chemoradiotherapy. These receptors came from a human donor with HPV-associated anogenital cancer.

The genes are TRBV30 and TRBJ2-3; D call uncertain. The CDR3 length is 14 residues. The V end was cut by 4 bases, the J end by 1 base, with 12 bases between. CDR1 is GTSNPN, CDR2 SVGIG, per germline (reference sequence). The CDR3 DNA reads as TGTGCCTGGAATATACCCCGCCGCACAGATACGCAGTATTTT. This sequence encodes CAWNIPRRTDTQYF.

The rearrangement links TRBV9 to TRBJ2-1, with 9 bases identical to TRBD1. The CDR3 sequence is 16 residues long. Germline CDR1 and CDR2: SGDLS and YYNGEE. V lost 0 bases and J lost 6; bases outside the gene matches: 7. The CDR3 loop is CASSVVSGQGLNEQFF. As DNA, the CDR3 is TGTGCCAGCAGCGTAGTTTCGGGACAGGGACTCAATGAGCAGTTCTTC.

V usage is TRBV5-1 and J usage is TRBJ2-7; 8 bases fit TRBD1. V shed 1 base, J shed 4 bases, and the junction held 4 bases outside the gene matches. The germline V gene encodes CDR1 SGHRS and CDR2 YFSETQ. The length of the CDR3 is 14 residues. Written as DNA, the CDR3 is TGCGCCAGCAGCTTGCCGGACAGGGTATACGAGCAGTACTTC. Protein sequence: CASSLPDRVYEQYF.

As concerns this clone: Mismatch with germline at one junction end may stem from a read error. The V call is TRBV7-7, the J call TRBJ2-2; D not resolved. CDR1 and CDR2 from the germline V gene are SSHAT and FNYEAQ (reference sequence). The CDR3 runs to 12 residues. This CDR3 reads CASSLVGGELFF. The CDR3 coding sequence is TGTGCTAGCAGCTTGGTTGGGGGGGAGCTGTTTTTT.

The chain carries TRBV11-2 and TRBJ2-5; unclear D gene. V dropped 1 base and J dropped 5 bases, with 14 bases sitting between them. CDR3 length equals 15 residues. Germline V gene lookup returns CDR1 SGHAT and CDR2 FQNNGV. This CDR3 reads CASSLVKLGVETQYF. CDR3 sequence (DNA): TGTGCCAGCAGCTTAGTTAAGCTTGGGGTGGAGACCCAGTACTTC.

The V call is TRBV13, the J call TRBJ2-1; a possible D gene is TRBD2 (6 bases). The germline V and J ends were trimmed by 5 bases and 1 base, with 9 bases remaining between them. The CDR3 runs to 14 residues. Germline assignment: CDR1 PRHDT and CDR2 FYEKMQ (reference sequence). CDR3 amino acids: CASSRGTSYNEQFF. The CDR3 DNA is TGTGCCAGCAGCCGAGGGACTTCCTACAATGAGCAGTTCTTC.

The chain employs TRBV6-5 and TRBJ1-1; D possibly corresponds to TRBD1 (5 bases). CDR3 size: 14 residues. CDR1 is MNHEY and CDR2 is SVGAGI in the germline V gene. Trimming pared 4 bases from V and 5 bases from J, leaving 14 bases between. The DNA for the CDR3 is TGTGCCAGCAGTTCGGAGGCGGGGCATACTGAAGCTTTCTTT. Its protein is CASSSEAGHTEAFF.

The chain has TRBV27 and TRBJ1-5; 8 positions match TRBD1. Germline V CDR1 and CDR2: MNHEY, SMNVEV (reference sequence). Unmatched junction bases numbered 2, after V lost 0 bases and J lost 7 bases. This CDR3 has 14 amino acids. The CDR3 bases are TGTGCCAGCAGTTTATCCAGGGGGCGCCAGCCCCAGCATTTT. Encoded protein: CASSLSRGRQPQHF.

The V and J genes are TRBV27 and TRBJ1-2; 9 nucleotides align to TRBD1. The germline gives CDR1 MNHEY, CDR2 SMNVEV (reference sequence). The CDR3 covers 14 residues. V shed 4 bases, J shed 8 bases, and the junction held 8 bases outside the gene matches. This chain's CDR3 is CASSSLGTGSGYTF. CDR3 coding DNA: TGTGCCAGCAGTTCTCTTGGGACAGGGTCCGGCTACACCTTC.

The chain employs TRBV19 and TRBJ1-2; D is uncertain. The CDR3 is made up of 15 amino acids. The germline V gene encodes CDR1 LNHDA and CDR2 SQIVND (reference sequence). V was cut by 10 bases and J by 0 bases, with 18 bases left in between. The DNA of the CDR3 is TGTGCCACCTCCTTGGATAAGATTGCTAACTATGGCTACACCTTC. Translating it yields CATSLDKIANYGYTF.

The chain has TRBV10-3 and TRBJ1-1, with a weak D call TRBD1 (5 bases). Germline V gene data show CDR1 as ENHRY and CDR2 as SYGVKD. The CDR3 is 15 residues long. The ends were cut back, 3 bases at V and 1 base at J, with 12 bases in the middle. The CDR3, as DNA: TGTGCCATCAGTGACGCAGGGCGGGCGAACACTGAAGCTTTCTTT. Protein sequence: CAISDAGRANTEAFF.

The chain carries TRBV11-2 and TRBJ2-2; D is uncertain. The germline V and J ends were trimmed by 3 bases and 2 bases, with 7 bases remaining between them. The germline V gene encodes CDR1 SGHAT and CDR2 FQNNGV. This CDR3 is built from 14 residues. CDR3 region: CASSFTANTGELFF. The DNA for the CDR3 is TGTGCCAGCAGCTTTACGGCTAACACCGGGGAGCTGTTTTTT.

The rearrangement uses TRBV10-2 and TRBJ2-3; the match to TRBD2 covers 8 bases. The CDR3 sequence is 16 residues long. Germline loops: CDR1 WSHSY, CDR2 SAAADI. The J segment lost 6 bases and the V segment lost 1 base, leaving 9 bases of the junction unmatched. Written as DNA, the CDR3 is TGCGCCAGCAGTGAGTTGGCTAGCGGGCTTACGGATACGCAGTATTTT. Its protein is CASSELASGLTDTQYF.

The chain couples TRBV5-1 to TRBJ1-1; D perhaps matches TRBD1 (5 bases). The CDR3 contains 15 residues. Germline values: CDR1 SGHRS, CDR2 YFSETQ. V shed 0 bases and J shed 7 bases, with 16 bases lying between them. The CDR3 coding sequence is TGCGCCAGCAGCTTGGATTGGATAACAGGCAGTGAAGCTTTCTTT. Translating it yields CASSLDWITGSEAFF.

CDR3 coding DNA: TGTGCCATCAGTGGACAGGGAGAGACCCAGTACTTC. As protein: CAISGQGETQYF. The chain employs TRBV10-3 and TRBJ2-5; TRBD1 aligns across 7 bases. The CDR3 runs 12 residues. V dropped 4 bases and J dropped 4; count of bases not matched to a gene: 0. Germline loops: CDR1 ENHRY, CDR2 SYGVKD.

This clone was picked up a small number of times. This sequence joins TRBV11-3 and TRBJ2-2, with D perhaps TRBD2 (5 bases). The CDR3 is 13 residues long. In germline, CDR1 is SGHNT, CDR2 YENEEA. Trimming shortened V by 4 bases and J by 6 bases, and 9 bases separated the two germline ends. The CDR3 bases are TGTGCCAGCAGCTCACTAGTATCCGGGGAGCTGTTTTTT. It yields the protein CASSSLVSGELFF.

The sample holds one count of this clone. The CDR3 here is CASSYESHSPLHF. The CDR3 nucleotides read TGTGCCAGCAGTTACGAGAGTCATTCACCCCTCCACTTT. The chain links TRBV6-5 to TRBJ1-6, with D unresolved. CDR1 and CDR2 (germline): MNHEY, SVGAGI. Trimming stripped 2 bases from V and 8 bases from J, with 7 bases between. This CDR3 is 13 amino acids long.

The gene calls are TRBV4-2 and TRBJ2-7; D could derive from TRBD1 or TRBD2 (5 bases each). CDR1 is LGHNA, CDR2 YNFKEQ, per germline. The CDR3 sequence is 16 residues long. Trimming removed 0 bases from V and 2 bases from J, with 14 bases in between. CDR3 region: CASSQEGQGPPYEQYF. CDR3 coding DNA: TGTGCCAGCAGCCAAGAGGGGCAGGGACCCCCCTACGAGCAGTACTTC.

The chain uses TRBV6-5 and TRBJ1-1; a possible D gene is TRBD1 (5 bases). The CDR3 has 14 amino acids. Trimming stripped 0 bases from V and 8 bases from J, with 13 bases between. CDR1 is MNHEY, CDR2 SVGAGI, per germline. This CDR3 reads CASSYSIEGPEAFF. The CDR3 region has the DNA TGTGCCAGCAGTTACTCAATTGAGGGACCCGAAGCTTTCTTT.

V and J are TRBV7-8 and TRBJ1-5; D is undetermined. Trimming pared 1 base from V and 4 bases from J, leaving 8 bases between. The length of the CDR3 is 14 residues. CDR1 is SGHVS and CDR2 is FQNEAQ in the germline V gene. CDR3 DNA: TGTGCCAGCAGCTTAGACAGTAATAATCAGCCCCAGCATTTT. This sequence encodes CASSLDSNNQPQHF.

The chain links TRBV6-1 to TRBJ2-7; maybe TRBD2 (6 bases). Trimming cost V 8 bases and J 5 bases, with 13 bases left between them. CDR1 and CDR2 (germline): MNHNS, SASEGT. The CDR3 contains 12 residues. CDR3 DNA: TGTGCCAGCTACAGTGGGGAGGACGAGCAGTACTTC. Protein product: CASYSGEDEQYF.

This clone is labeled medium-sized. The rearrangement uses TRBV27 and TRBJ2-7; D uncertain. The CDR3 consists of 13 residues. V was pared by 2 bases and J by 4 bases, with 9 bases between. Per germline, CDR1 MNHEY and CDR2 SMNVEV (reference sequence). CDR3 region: CASSLGIGYEQYF. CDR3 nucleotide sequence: TGTGCCAGCAGTTTAGGTATCGGGTACGAGCAGTACTTC.

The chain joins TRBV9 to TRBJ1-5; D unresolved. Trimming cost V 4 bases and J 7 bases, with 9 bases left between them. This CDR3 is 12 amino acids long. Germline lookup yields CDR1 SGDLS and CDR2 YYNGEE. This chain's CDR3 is CASSSGGQPQHF. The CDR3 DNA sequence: TGTGCCAGCAGCTCGGGAGGACAGCCCCAGCATTTT.

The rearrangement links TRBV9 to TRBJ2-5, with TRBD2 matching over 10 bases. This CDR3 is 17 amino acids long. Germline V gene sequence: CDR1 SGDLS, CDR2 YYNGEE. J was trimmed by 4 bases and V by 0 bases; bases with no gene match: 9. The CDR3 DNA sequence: TGTGCCAGCAGCGTAGGGAGCAAGCGGGGGGGCCTAGAGACCCAGTACTTC. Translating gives CASSVGSKRGGLETQYF. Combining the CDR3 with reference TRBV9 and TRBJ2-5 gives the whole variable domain DSGVTQTPKHLITATGQRVTLRCSPRSGDLSVYWYQQSLDQGLQFLIQYYNGEERAKGNILERFSAQQFPDLHSELNLSSLELGDSALYFCASSVGSKRGGLETQYFGPGTRLLVL.

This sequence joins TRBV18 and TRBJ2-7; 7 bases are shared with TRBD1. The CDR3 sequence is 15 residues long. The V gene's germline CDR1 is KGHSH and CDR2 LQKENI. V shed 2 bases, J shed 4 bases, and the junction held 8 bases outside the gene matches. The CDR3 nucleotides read TGTGCCAGCTCACCAGCACAAGGGGGCGGATACGAGCAGTACTTC. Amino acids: CASSPAQGGGYEQYF.

The CDR3 is CASSHREGTDTQYF. The CDR3 DNA follows: TGCGCCAGCAGCCATCGGGAAGGCACAGATACGCAGTATTTT. The rearrangement joins TRBV4-1 to TRBJ2-3; TRBD2 might be the D (5 bases). CDR3 size: 14 residues. Germline-derived CDR1 and CDR2 are MGHRA and YSYEKL. Trimming took 3 bases from V and 1 from J, leaving 8 bases between them.

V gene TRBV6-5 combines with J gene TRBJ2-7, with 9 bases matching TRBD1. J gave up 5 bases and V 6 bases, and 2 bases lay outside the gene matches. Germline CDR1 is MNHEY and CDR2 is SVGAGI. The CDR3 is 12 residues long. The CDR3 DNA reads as TGTGCCAGCAGCCGGGACAGGGACGAGCAGTACTTC. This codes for CASSRDRDEQYF.

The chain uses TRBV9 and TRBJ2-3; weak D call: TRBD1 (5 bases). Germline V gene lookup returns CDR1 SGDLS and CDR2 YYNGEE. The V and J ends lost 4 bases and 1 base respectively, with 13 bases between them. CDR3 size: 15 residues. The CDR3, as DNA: TGTGCCAGCAGCCATGCAGGGTTGGGCACAGATACGCAGTATTTT. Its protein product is CASSHAGLGTDTQYF.

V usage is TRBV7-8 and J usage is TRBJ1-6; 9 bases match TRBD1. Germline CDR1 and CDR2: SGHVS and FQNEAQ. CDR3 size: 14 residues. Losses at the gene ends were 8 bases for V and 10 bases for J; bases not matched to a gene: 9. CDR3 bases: TGTGCCAGCCTCAAGACAGGGGGTTGGTCACCCCTCCACTTT. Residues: CASLKTGGWSPLHF.

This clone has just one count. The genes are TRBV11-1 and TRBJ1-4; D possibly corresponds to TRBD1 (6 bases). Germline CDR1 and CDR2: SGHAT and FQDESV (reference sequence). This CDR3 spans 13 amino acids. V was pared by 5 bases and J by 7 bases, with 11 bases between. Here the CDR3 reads CASSTPDSEKLFF. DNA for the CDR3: TGTGCCAGCAGCACCCCGGACAGTGAAAAACTGTTTTTT.